This TCR beta chain stems from a study of memory CD4+ T cells and cytomegalovirus serostatus. The sort gate was single viable CD3+CD4+CD8-CD45RO+ cells for memory CD4+ T cells. Serostatus was set by detecting CMV pp150, pp28, p38, p52 IgG. As originally analysed: Out-of-frame sequences were removed, leaving 2,204,828 distinct TCRbeta sequences. TCRdb's table, derived via immunoSEQ multiplex PCR, lists solely in-frame clones and lacks some. V, J and clone size derive from that table, while D and trimming were established from the DNA sequence. The sample lists roughly 50,000 clones; roughly 84% were seen once. CDR1 is MDHEN and CDR2 is SYDVKM in the germline V gene. CDR3 size: 15 residues. Trimming took 3 bases from V and 0 from J, leaving 6 bases between them. Overall study results and limits: The CMV-associated TCR signature appears largely within the CD4+ memory repertoire. A US-trained random forest predicted CMV serostatus with median AUC around 0.92.

Details on this clone: Its specificity is not known.

This TCR came from an adult in good health and CMV-seronegative. Some clones in this sample may be carry-over from other donors' samples. V gene TRBV28 combines with J gene TRBJ1-6; the D is unclear. Sequenced sample: memory CD4+ T cells from blood. CDR3 region: CASSFGSSYNSPLHF. In DNA, the CDR3 is TGTGCCAGCAGTTTTGGCAGCTCCTATAATTCACCCCTCCACTTT.